The clone carrying this T cell receptor beta chain was seen a single time. Its antigen remains unidentified. Sequencing used immunoSEQ multiplex PCR; TCRdb keeps in-frame clones, though not all of them. Among over 200,000 clones, 70% to 90% were seen once, and the ten largest hold about 3%. The CDR3 spans 15 residues. CDR1 and CDR2 from the germline V gene are SGHNT and YYREEE (reference sequence). With V trimmed by 2 bases and J by 8 bases, 9 bases remained unmatched. The entry originates in a study of cytomegalovirus exposure and HLA in healthy donors. Study outcomes and limitations: Specificity for CMV antigens was confirmed in vitro for a few of the CMV-associated chains.

The donors were members of the validation cohort comprising some 120 subjects, separate from the roughly 640-subject first cohort. V gene TRBV5-4 combines with J gene TRBJ2-1; 8 bases fit TRBD1. The receptor's source is a woman aged 18-30 years in good health and CMV-seronegative. The sample consisted of PBMCs. The CDR3 reads CASSFPGQGWDEQFF. DNA for the CDR3: TGTGCCAGCAGCTTCCCAGGACAGGGATGGGATGAGCAGTTCTTC.